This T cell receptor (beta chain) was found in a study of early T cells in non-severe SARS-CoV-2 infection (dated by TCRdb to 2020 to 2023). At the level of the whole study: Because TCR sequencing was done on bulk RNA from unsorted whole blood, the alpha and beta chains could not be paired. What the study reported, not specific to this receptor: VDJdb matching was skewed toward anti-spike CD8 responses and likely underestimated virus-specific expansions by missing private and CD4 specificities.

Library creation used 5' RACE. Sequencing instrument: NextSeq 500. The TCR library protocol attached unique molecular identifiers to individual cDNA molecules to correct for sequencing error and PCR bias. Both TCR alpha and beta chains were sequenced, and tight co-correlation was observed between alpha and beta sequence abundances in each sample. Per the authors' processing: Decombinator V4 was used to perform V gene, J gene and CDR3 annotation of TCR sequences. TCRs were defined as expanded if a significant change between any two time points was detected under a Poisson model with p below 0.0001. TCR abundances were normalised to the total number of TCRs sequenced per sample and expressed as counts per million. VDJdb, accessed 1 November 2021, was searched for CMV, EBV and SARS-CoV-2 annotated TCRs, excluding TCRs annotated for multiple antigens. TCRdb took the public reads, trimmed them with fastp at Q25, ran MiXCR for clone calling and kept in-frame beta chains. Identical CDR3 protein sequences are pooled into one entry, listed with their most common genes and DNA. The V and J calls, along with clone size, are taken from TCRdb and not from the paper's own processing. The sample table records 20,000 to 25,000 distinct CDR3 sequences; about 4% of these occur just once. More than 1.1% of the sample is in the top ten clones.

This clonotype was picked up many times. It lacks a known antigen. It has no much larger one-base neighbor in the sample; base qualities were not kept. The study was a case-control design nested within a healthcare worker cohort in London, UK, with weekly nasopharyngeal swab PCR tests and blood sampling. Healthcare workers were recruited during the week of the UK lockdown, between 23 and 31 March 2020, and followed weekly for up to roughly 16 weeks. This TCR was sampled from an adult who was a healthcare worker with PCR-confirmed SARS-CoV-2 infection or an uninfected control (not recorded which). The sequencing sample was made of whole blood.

The sequence in DNA is TGTGCCTGGAGTGCGGGGTTGAGAAACGAGCAGTACTTC. The resulting protein is CAWSAGLRNEQYF. This sequence uses TRBV30 and TRBJ2-7; the D gene is perhaps TRBD2, from 5 matching bases. The germline V gene (reference sequence) specifies GTSNPN as CDR1 and SVGIG as CDR2. From cysteine to phenylalanine, the CDR3 is 13 amino acids long. The entry retains the CDR3 DNA only, 39 bases that are in frame from base 1. The germline ends are 12 bases apart after V is trimmed by 1 base and J by 5 bases.